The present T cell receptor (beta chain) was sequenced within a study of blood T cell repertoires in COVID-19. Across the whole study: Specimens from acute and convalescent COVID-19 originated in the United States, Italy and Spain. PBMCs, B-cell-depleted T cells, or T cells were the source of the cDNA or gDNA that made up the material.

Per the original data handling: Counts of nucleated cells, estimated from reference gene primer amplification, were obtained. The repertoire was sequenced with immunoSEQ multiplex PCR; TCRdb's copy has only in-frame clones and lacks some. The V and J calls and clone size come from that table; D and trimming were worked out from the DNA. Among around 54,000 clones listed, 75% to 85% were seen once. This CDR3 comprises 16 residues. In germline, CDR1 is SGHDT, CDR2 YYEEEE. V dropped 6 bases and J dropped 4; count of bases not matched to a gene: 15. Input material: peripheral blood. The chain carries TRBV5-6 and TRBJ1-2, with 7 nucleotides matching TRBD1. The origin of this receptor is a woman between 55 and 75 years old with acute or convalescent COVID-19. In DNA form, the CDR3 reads TGTGCCAGCACCGGTTTTCACACAGGGGAAGGCTATGGCTACACCTTC. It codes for CASTGFHTGEGYGYTF.